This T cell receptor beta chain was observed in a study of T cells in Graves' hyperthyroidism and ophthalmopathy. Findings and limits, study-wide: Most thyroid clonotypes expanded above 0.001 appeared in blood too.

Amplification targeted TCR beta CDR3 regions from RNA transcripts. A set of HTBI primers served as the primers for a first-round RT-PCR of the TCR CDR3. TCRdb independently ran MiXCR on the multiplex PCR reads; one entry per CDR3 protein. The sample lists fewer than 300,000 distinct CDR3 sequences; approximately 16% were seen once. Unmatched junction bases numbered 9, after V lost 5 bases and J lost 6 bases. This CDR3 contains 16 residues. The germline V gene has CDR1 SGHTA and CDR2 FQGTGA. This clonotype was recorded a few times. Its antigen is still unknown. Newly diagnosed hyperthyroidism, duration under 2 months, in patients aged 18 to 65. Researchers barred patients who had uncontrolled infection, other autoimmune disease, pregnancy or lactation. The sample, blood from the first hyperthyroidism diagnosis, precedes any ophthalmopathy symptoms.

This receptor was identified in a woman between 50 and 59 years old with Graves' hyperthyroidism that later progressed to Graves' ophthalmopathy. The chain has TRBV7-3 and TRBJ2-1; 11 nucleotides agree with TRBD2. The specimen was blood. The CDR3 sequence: CASSPGGTSGFNEQFF. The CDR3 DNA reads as TGTGCCAGCAGCCCGGGGGGGACTAGCGGATTCAATGAGCAGTTCTTC.